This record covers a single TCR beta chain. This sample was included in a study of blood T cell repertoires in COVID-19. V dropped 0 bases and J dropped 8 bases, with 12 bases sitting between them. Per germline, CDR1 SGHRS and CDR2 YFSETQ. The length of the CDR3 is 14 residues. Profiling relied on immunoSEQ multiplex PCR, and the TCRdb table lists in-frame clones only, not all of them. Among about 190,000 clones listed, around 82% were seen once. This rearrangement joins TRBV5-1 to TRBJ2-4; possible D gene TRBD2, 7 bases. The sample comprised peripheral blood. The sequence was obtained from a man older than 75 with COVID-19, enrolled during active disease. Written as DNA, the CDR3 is TGCGCCAGCAGCTTGGAGGGGGGGCGCGACATTCAGTACTTC. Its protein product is CASSLEGGRDIQYF.